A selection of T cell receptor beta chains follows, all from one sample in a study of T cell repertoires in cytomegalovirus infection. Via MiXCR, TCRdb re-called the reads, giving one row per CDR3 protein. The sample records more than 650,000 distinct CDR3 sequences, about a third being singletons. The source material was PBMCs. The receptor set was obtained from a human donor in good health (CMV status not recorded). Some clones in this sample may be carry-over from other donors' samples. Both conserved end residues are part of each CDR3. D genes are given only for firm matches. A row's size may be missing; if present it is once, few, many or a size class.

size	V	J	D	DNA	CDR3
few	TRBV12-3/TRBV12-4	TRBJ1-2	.	TGTGCCAGCAGTTTAGAGGGTAACAGCGGCTACACCTTC	CASSLEGNSGYTF
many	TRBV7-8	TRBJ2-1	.	TGTGCCAGCAGCTTAGCCCAGGGTGAGCAGTTCTTC	CASSLAQGEQFF
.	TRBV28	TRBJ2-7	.	TGTGCCAGCAGACGCCCCCCCGTATCTGGCGAGCAGTACTTC	CASRRPPVSGEQYF
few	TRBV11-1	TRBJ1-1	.	TGTGCCAGCAGCTCTAGGGGACCTACCCAGGGAGCTTTCTTT	CASSSRGPTQGAFF
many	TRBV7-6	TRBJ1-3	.	TGTGCCAGCAGCTCTACAGCTTCTGGAAACACCATATATTTT	CASSSTASGNTIYF
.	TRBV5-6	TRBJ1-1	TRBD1	TGTGCCAGCAGCTTGCAGGGGGGGACGATCGGGGCTTTCTTT	CASSLQGGTIGAFF
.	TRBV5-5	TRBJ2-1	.	TGTGCCAGCAGCTTCGGTGCCGGCGGGACCCCCTACAATGAGCAGTTCTTC	CASSFGAGGTPYNEQFF
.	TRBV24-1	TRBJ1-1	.	TGTGCCACCAGTGATCCGGGGAGGACTGAAGCTTTCTTT	CATSDPGRTEAFF
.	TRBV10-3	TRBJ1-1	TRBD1	TGTGCCATCACCCTGACAGGGAGCGACACTGAAGCTTTCTTT	CAITLTGSDTEAFF
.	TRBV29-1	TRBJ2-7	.	TGCAGCGTTGAATGGGGGGCGCGGGGTCGAGACGAGCAGTACTTC	CSVEWGARGRDEQYF
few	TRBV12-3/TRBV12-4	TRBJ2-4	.	TGTGCCAGCACCGGTGGGGGGAAAAACATTCAGTACTTC	CASTGGGKNIQYF
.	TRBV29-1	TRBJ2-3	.	TGCAGCGTTGAAGATAGGGGACGGGGCACAGATACGCAGTATTTT	CSVEDRGRGTDTQYF